Reported below is one T cell receptor (beta chain). Antigen unknown. Only in-frame clones appear in the TCRdb table, and some are missing; sequencing was by immunoSEQ multiplex PCR. Of approximately 110,000 clones in the sample, about 88% were seen once. The sample originates from a study of T cell responses to AZD1222 COVID-19 vaccine. Study observations and caveats: Females made up more of the donors, who were largely white British, and clonal diversity may have come out too low. Seropositivity was recorded at baseline in only a handful of AZD1222 recipients. The study reported that nearly half of spike-specific TCRs target unmutated variant regions.

There are 14 residues in the CDR3. Between the trimmed V and J ends, which lost 1 base and 1 base, there was a span of 5 bases. Germline V CDR1 and CDR2: LNHNV, YYDKDF (reference sequence). Here the sequenced sample was peripheral blood, taken on day 0 of AZD1222 vaccination. The rearrangement links TRBV15 to TRBJ1-5; D ambiguous. This TCR was recovered from an adult in good health. DNA of the CDR3: TGTGCCACCAGCAGAGGAAGAAGCAATCAGCCCCAGCATTTT. It yields the protein CATSRGRSNQPQHF.